This section outlines one T cell receptor (beta chain) sequence together with its context. V was clipped by 7 bases and J by 2 bases; unmatched bases: 8. The CDR3 runs to 14 residues. Germline CDR1 MDHEN, CDR2 SYDVKM. The source of the sample is a study of cytomegalovirus exposure and HLA in healthy donors. Study in general: The 110 or so validation repertoires, a later analysis reported, used the same platform as the approximately 630 first-cohort repertoires.

Sequenced by immunoSEQ multiplex PCR; TCRdb stores in-frame clones only, minus some. In the table there are about 120,000 clones, 75% to 90% of which are singletons. This receptor was taken from a woman younger than 35 in good health and CMV-seronegative. The sequencing sample was made of PBMCs. The chain has TRBV28 and TRBJ2-7; TRBD1 matches 7 bases. The CDR3 DNA follows: TGTGCCAGCACCCCGGGACAGCTCACCTACGAGCAGTACTTC. Amino acids: CASTPGQLTYEQYF.